This T cell receptor (beta chain) was identified in a study of PD-L1 blockade in urothelial cancer. The time point denotes: pretreatment peripheral blood. Each patient gave between 1 and 8 samples, pretreatment and on-treatment. The table lists this clone with a count of one. Germline V gene data show CDR1 as MNHNY and CDR2 as SVGAGI (reference sequence). The CDR3 consists of 15 residues. Trimming at V came to 6 bases and at J to 9 bases, leaving 7 bases not matched to a gene. Generated by immunoSEQ multiplex PCR, the TCRdb table keeps only in-frame clones and is missing some. The data contain 90,000 to 100,000 clones, around 87% of them singletons.

The clonotype originates from a man in his 60s with urothelial cancer. The chain employs TRBV6-6 and TRBJ2-1; 14 bases are shared with TRBD2. Here the sequenced sample was PBMCs, taken around atezolizumab (anti-PD-L1) treatment. Written as DNA, the CDR3 is TGTGCCAGCAGAGCGACTAGCGGGGGGGCAGGTGAGCAGTTCTTC. It is translated as CASRATSGGAGEQFF.